This T cell receptor (beta chain) was observed in a study of early T cells in non-severe SARS-CoV-2 infection. Study-level background: Chains were unpaired, as sequencing was done on bulk RNA from unsorted whole blood.

This clonotype was seen more than once but under ten times. In the library, individual cDNA molecules carried attached unique molecular identifiers. Each CDR3 protein gets one entry after TCRdb re-called the 5' RACE reads with MiXCR. The table lists about 48,000 distinct CDR3 sequences, roughly 9.8% of them singletons. Germline V gene data show CDR1 as SQVTM and CDR2 as ANQGSEA. CDR3 length equals 11 residues. The V and J ends lost 4 bases and 6 bases respectively, with 7 bases between them. Source material: whole blood. This rearrangement joins TRBV29-1 to TRBJ2-1; perhaps D is TRBD1 or TRBD2 (5 bases each). The TCR sequence derives from an adult who was a healthcare worker with PCR-confirmed SARS-CoV-2 infection or an uninfected control (not recorded which). The CDR3 is CSVGDLNEQFF. In DNA, the CDR3 is TGCAGCGTTGGGGACCTCAATGAGCAGTTCTTC.